These T cell receptor beta chains were read from a single sample in a study of radiation and T cells in renal cell carcinoma. The assay was immunoSEQ multiplex PCR, and TCRdb's table has in-frame clones only and misses some. The sample holds 140,000 to 150,000 clones, about 87% seen once. This specimen was blood, taken from a patient whose treatment included radiotherapy and nephrectomy. Source of these receptors: a woman between 70 and 85 years old with renal cell carcinoma. Each CDR3 is given without its conserved first and last residue. Each record gives: V gene, D gene, clone size, J gene, CDR3 protein. D genes are given only for firm matches. Rows may omit the clone size; those that give it use once, few, many or a size class.

V gene: TRBV2; D gene: TRBD1; clone size: .; J gene: TRBJ2-1; CDR3 protein: ASRGQGGPEQF
V gene: TRBV7-3; D gene: .; clone size: .; J gene: TRBJ2-4; CDR3 protein: ASSLGMGSGDIQY
V gene: TRBV5-1; D gene: TRBD2; clone size: .; J gene: TRBJ2-1; CDR3 protein: ASSLVPSGARGEQF
V gene: TRBV5-1; D gene: TRBD2; clone size: once; J gene: TRBJ2-3; CDR3 protein: ASSLEGTSGVVDTQY
V gene: TRBV7-2; D gene: .; clone size: .; J gene: TRBJ2-3; CDR3 protein: ASSWQGTDTQY
V gene: TRBV19; D gene: .; clone size: .; J gene: TRBJ2-5; CDR3 protein: ASSPGLGAQTQY
V gene: TRBV9; D gene: .; clone size: .; J gene: TRBJ2-1; CDR3 protein: ASSRGGGSNNEQF
V gene: TRBV7-6; D gene: .; clone size: .; J gene: TRBJ2-1; CDR3 protein: ASSVAQGGSYNEQF
V gene: TRBV4-1; D gene: .; clone size: .; J gene: TRBJ2-7; CDR3 protein: ASSQDEAASYEQY
V gene: TRBV5-1; D gene: TRBD1; clone size: .; J gene: TRBJ1-2; CDR3 protein: ASSLLQGANYGYT
V gene: TRBV10-3; D gene: .; clone size: .; J gene: TRBJ1-2; CDR3 protein: AIARTVRENGYT
V gene: TRBV27; D gene: .; clone size: once; J gene: TRBJ2-4; CDR3 protein: ASSPYSGTKNIQY
V gene: TRBV5-1; D gene: .; clone size: .; J gene: TRBJ1-1; CDR3 protein: ASSLEGSSNTEAF
V gene: TRBV15; D gene: TRBD1; clone size: .; J gene: TRBJ2-7; CDR3 protein: ATSRSGTGVYEQY
V gene: TRBV13; D gene: TRBD1; clone size: .; J gene: TRBJ1-6; CDR3 protein: ASSSTGGSYNSPLH
V gene: TRBV19; D gene: TRBD2; clone size: .; J gene: TRBJ2-7; CDR3 protein: ASGKAGGYEQY
V gene: TRBV11-3; D gene: .; clone size: .; J gene: TRBJ2-5; CDR3 protein: ASGPPETQY
V gene: TRBV5-1; D gene: .; clone size: .; J gene: TRBJ2-1; CDR3 protein: ASSLAAYSYNEQF
V gene: TRBV30; D gene: .; clone size: .; J gene: TRBJ1-3; CDR3 protein: AWRTGNTIY